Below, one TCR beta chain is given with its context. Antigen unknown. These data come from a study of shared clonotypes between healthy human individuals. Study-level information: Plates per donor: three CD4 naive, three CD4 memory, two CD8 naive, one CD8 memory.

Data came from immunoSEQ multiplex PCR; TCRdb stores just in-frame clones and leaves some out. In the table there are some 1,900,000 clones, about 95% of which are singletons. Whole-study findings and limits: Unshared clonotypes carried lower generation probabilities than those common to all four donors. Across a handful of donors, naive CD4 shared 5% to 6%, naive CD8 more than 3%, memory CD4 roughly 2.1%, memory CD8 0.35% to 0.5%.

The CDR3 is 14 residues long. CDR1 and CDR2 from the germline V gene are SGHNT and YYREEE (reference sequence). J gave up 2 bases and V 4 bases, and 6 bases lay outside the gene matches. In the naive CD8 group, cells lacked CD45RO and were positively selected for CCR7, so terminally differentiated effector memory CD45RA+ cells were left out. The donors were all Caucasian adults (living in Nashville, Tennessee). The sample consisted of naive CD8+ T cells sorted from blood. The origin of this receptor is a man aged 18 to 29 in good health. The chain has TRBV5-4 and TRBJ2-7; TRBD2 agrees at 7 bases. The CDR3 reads CASSGRDFTYEQYF. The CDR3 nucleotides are TGTGCCAGCAGCGGGAGGGACTTTACCTACGAGCAGTACTTC. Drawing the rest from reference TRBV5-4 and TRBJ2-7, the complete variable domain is ETGVTQSPTHLIKTRGQQVTLRCSSQSGHNTVSWYQQALGQGPQFIFQYYREEENGRGNFPPRFSGLQFPNYSSELNVNALELDDSALYLCASSGRDFTYEQYFGPGTRLTVT.